This T cell receptor beta chain was retrieved from a study of T-cell memory formation after mild COVID-19. Study details: TCR clusters were largely donor specific.

The CDR3 totals 13 residues. In germline, CDR1 is MNHEY, CDR2 SVGAGI. V dropped 6 bases and J dropped 2 bases, with 10 bases sitting between them. This clonotype was counted only a few times. Its specificity is unknown. 5'RACE, which relied on constant-segment primers, yielded TCR alpha and TCR beta cDNA libraries carrying sample barcodes and UMIs. Via MiXCR, TCRdb re-called the 5' RACE reads, giving one row per CDR3 protein. The table lists around 210,000 distinct CDR3 sequences, about 9.2% of them singletons. General study findings and limits: A second wave expanding day 15 to 37 was CD4+-biased; contracting clones were balanced. CM and EM subsets held most contracting CD4+ clones; EMRA held CD8+ ones.

This receptor was taken from a man between 18 and 35 years old who had mild COVID-19 (a few samples of this study predate the infection). Cell type and time point are not known. The sample comprised PBMCs or a T cell subset sorted from them (not recorded which). The chain is built from TRBV6-5 and TRBJ1-2; D not certain. CDR3 amino acids: CASREDLNYGYTF. DNA of the CDR3: TGTGCCAGCAGGGAAGATTTAAACTATGGCTACACCTTC.